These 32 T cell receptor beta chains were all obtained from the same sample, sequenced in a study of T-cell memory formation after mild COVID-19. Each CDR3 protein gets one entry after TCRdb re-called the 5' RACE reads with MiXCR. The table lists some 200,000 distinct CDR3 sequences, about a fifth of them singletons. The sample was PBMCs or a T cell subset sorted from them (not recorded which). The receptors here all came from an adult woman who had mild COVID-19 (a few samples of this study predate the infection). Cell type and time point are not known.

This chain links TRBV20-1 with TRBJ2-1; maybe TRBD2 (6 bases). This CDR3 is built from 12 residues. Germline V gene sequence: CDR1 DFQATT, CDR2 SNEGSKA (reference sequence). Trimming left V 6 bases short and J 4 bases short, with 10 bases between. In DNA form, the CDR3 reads TGCAGTGCCGGCCGGGAGTACAATGAGCAGTTCTTC. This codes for CSAGREYNEQFF.

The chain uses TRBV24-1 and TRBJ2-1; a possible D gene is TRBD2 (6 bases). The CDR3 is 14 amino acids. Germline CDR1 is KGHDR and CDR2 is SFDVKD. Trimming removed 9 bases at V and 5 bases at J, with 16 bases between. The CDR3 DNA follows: TGTGCCACCGCTCGCCGGAGGGAAAACAATGAGCAGTTCTTC. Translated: CATARRRENNEQFF.

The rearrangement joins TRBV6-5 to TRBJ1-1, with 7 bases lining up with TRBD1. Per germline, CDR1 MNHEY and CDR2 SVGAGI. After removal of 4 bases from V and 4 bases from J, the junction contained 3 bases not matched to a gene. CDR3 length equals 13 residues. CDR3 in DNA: TGTGCCAGCAGTTTCCACAGGGGCACTGAAGCTTTCTTT. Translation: CASSFHRGTEAFF.

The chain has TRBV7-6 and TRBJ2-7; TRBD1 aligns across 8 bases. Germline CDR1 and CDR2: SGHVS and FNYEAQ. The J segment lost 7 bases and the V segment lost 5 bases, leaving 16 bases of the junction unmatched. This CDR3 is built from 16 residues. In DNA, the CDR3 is TGTGCCAGCAGCCAAGGTGATGTCAGGGGGCCTGGGGAGCAGTACTTC. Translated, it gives CASSQGDVRGPGEQYF.

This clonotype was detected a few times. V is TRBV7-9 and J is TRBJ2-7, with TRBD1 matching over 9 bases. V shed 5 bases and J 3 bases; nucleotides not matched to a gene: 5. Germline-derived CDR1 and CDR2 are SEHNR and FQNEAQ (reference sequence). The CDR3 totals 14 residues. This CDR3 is CASSAVDRGYEQYF. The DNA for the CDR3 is TGTGCCAGCAGCGCCGTGGACAGGGGCTACGAGCAGTACTTC.

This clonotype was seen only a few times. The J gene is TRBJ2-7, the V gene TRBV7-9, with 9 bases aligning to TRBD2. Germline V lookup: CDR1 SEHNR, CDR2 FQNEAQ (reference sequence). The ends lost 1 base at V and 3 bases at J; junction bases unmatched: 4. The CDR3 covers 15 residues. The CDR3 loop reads CASSLVSGSYYEQYF. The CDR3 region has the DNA TGTGCCAGCAGCTTAGTTAGCGGGAGCTACTACGAGCAGTACTTC.

For the CDR3, the DNA is TGTGCCAGCAGCCAAGAAAGGTGGCCGGGACTAGCGGGAGGACGGTCCTACGAGCAGTACTTC. It encodes CASSQERWPGLAGGRSYEQYF. The chain links TRBV4-2 to TRBJ2-7; TRBD2 matches 15 bases. CDR1 and CDR2 from the germline V gene are LGHNA and YNFKEQ. Trimming took 0 bases from V and 1 from J; bases not matched to a gene: 13. The CDR3 covers 21 residues.

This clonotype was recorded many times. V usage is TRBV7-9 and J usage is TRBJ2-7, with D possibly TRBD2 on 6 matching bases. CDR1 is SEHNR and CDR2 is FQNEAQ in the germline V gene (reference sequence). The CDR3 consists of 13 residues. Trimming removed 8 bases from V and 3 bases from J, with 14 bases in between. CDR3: CASSPSGSYEQYF. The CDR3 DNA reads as TGTGCCAGCTCACCATCCGGGAGCTACGAGCAGTACTTC.

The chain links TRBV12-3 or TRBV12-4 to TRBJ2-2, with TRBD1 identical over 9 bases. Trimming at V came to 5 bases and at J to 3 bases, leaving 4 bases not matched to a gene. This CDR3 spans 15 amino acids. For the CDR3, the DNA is TGTGCCAGCAGTACAGGGGGCCAGGACACCGGGGAGCTGTTTTTT. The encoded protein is CASSTGGQDTGELFF.

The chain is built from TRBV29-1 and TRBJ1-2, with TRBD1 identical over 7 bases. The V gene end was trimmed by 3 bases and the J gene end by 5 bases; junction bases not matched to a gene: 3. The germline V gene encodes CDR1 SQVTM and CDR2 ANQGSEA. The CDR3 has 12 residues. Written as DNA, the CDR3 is TGCAGCGTTGACAGGGGGGGATATGGCTACACCTTC. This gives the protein CSVDRGGYGYTF.

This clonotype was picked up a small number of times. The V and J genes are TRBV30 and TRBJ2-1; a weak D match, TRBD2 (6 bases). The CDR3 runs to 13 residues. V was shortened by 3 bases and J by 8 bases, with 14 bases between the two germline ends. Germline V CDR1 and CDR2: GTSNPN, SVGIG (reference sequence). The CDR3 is CAWSVVTGDEQFF. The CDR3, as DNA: TGTGCCTGGAGCGTCGTAACGGGGGATGAGCAGTTCTTC.

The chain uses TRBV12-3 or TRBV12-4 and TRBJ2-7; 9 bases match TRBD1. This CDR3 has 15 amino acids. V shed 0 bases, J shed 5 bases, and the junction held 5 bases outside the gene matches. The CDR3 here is CASSLAYRDRDEQYF. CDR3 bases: TGTGCCAGCAGTTTAGCATACCGGGACAGGGACGAGCAGTACTTC.

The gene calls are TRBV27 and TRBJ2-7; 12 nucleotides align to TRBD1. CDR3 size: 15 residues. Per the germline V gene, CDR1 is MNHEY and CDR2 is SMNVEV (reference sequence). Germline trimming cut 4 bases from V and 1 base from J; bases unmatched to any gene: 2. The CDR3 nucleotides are TGTGCCAGCAGTTCGGGACAGGGGGCTTCCTACGAGCAGTACTTC. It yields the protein CASSSGQGASYEQYF.

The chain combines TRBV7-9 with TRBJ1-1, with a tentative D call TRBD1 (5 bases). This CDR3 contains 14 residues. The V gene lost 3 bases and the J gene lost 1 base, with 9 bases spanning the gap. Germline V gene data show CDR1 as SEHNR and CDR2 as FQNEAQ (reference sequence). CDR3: CASSFRDGNTEAFF. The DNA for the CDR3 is TGTGCCAGCAGCTTTAGGGACGGGAACACTGAAGCTTTCTTT. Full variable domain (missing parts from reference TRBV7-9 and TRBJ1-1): DTGVSQNPRHKITKRGQNVTFRCDPISEHNRLYWYRQTLGQGPEFLTYFQNEAQLEKSRLLSDRFSAERPKGSFSTLEIQRTEQGDSAMYLCASSFRDGNTEAFFGQGTRLTVV.

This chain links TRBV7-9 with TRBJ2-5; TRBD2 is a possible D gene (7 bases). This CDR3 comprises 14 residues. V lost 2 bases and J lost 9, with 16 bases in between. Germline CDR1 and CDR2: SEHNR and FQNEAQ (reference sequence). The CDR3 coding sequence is TGTGCCAGCAGCTTATTGGCGGGGGACAAAGCCCAGTACTTC. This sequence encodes CASSLLAGDKAQYF.

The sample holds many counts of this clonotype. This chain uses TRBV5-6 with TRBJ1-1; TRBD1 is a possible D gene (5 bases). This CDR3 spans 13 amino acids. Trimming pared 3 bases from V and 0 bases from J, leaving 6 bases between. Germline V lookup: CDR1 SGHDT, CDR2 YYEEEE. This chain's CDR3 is CASSWGVNTEAFF. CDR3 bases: TGTGCCAGCAGCTGGGGGGTGAACACTGAAGCTTTCTTT.

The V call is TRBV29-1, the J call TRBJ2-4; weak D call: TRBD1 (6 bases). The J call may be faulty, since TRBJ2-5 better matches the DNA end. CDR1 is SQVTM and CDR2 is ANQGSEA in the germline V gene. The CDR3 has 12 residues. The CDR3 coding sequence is TGCAGCGTCCCCGGCGAGACAGGGACCCAGTACTTC. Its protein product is CSVPGETGTQYF.

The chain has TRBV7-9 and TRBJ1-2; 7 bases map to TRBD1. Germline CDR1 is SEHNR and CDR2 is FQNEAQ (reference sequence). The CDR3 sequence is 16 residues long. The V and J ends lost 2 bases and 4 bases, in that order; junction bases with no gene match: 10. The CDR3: CASSLRGTEDFYGYTF. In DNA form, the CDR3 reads TGTGCCAGCAGCTTAAGGGGGACAGAGGACTTCTATGGCTACACCTTC. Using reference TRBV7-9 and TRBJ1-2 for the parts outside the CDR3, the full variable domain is DTGVSQNPRHKITKRGQNVTFRCDPISEHNRLYWYRQTLGQGPEFLTYFQNEAQLEKSRLLSDRFSAERPKGSFSTLEIQRTEQGDSAMYLCASSLRGTEDFYGYTFGSGTRLTVV.

The CDR3 coding sequence is TGCAGCGTTGAAGGGGCGTGGACTAGCGGGAGTAGTGAGCAGTACTTC. As protein: CSVEGAWTSGSSEQYF. This rearrangement joins TRBV29-1 to TRBJ2-7, with 13 bases aligning to TRBD2. The germline CDR1 and CDR2 sequences are SQVTM and ANQGSEA. With 1 base clipped from V and 7 bases from J, the junction kept 10 bases outside the gene matches. The length of the CDR3 is 16 residues.

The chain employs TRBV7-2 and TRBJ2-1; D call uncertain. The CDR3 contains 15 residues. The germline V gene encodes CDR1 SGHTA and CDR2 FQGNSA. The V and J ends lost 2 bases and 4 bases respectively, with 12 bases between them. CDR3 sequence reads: CASSLLLEGYNEQFF. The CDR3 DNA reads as TGTGCCAGCAGCTTATTGCTCGAAGGGTACAATGAGCAGTTCTTC.

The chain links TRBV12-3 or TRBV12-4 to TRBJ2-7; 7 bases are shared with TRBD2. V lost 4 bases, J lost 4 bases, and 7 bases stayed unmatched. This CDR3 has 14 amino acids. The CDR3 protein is CASSSSGNQYEQYF. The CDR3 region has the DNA TGTGCCAGCAGTTCCAGCGGGAATCAGTACGAGCAGTACTTC.

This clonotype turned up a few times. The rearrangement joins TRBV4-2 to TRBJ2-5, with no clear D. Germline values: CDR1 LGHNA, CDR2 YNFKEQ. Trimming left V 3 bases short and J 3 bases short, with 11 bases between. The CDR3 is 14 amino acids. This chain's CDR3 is CASSHQAFKETQYF. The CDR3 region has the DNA TGTGCCAGCAGCCACCAGGCTTTCAAAGAGACCCAGTACTTC.

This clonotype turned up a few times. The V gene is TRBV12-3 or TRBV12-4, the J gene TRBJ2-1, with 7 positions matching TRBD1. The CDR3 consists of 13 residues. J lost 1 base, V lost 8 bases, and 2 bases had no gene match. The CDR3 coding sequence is TGTGCCAGCGAACAGGGGTCCTACAATGAGCAGTTCTTC. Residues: CASEQGSYNEQFF.

This chain's CDR3 is CATRDGYNSPLHF. CDR3 sequence (DNA): TGTGCCACCCGGGACGGTTATAATTCACCCCTCCACTTT. V usage is TRBV15 and J usage is TRBJ1-6, with D perhaps matching TRBD1 (5 bases). V was trimmed by 8 bases and J by 4 bases, leaving 9 bases between them. The CDR3 sequence is 13 residues long. The germline V gene encodes CDR1 LNHNV and CDR2 YYDKDF (reference sequence).

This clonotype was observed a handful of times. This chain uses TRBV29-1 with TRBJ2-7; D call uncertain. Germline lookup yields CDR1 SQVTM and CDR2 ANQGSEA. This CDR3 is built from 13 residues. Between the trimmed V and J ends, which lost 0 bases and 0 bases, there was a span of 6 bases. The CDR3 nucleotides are TGCAGCGTTGAAGACGGCAGCTCCTACGAGCAGTACTTC. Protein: CSVEDGSSYEQYF.

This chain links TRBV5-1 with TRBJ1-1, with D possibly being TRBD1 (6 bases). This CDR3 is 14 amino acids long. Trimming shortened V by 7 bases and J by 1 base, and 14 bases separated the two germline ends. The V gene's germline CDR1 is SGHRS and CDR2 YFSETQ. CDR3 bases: TGCGCCAGCGAAGGGCCGGGACAGAACACTGAAGCTTTCTTT. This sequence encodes CASEGPGQNTEAFF.

The DNA of the CDR3 is TGCGCCAGCAGCTCCCGGACAGATTCCTACAATGAGCAGTTCTTC. Translated: CASSSRTDSYNEQFF. The genes are TRBV5-1 and TRBJ2-1; a weak D match, TRBD1 (6 bases). Trimming cost V 3 bases and J 1 base, with 11 bases left between them. The CDR3 loop spans 15 amino acids. Germline V gene data show CDR1 as SGHRS and CDR2 as YFSETQ.

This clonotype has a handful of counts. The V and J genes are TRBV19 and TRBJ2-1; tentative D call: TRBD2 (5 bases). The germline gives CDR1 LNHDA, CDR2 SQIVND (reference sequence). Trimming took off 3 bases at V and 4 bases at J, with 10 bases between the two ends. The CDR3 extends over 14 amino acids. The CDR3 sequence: CASSMSGSYNEQFF. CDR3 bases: TGTGCCAGTAGTATGAGCGGTTCATACAATGAGCAGTTCTTC.

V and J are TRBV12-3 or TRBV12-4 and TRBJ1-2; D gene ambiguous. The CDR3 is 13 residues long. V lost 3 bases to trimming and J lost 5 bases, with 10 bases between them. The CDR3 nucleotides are TGTGCCAGCAGTTTTGGCGGCTTTTATGGCTACACCTTC. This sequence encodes CASSFGGFYGYTF.

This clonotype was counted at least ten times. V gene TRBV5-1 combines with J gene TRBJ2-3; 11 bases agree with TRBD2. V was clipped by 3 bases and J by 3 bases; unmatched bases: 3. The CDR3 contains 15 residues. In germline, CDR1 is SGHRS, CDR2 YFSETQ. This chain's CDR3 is CASSWGLAATDTQYF. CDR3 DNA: TGCGCCAGCAGCTGGGGACTAGCGGCGACAGATACGCAGTATTTT.

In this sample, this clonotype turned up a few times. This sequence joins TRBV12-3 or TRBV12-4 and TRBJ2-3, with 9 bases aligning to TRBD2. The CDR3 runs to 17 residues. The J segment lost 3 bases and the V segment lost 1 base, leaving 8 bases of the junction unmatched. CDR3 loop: CASSLGRGTSRTDTQYF. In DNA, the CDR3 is TGTGCCAGCAGTTTAGGTCGGGGGACTAGCCGAACAGATACGCAGTATTTT.

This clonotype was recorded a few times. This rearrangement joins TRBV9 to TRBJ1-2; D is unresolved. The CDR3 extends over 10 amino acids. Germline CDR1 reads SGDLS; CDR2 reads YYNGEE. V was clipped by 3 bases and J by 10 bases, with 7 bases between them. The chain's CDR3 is CASSGAVYTF. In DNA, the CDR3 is TGTGCCAGCAGCGGAGCGGTCTACACCTTC.